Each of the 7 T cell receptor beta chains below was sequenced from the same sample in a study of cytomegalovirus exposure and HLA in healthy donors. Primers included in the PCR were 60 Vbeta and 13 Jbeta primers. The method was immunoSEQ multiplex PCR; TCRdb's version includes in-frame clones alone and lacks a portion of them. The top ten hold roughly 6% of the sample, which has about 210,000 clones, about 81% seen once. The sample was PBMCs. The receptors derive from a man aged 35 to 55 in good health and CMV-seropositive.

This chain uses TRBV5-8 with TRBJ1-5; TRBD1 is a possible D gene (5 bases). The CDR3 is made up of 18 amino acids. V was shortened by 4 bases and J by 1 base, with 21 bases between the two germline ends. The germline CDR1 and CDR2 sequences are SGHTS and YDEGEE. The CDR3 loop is CASSQGRRGGESNQPQHF. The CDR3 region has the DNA TGTGCCAGCAGCCAGGGACGGCGCGGGGGTGAGAGCAATCAGCCCCAGCATTTT.

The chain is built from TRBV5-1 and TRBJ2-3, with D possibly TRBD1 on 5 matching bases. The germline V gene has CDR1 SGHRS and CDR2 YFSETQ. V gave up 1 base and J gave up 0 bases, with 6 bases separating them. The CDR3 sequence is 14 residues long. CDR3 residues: CASSLQGSTDTQYF. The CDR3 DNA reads TGCGCCAGCAGCTTGCAGGGAAGCACAGATACGCAGTATTTT.

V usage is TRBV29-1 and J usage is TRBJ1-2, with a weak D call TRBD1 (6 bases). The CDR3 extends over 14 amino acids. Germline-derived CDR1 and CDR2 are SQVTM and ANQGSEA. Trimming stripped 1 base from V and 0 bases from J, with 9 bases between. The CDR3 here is CSVEGRGANYGYTF. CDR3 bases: TGCAGCGTTGAAGGCAGGGGCGCTAACTATGGCTACACCTTC.

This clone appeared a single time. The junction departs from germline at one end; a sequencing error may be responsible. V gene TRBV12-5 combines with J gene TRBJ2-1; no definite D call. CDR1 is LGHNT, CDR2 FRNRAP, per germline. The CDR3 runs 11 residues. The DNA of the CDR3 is TGTGCTAGTGCTTCCTATAATGAGCAGTTCTTC. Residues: CASASYNEQFF.

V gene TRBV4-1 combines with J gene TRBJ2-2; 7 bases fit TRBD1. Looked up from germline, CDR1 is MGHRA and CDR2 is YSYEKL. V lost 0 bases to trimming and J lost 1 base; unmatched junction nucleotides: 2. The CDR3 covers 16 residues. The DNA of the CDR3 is TGCGCCAGCAGCCAAGAGACAGGGTGGAACACCGGGGAGCTGTTTTTT. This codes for CASSQETGWNTGELFF.

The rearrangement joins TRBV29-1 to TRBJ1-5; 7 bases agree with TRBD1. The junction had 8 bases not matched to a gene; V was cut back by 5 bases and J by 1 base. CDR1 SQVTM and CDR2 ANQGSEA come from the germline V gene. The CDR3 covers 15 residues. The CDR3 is CSVREGAQSNQPQHF. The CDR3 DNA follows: TGCAGCGTTCGAGAGGGGGCGCAGAGCAATCAGCCCCAGCATTTT.

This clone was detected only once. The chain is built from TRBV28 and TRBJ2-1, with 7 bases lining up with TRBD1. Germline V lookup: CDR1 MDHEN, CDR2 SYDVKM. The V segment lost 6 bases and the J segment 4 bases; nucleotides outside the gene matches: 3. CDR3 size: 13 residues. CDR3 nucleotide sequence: TGTGCCAGCAGAGGGACAGTTTACAATGAGCAGTTCTTC. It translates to CASRGTVYNEQFF.